One and the same sample provided the 8 T cell receptor beta chains below, sequenced in a study of blood T cells in healthy people across ages. With a J-beta primer mix and a sample-barcoded 5' primer, a second PCR ran about 7 to 11 cycles. TCRdb reprocessed the 5' RACE reads via MiXCR and lists one record per CDR3 protein. The sample has 800,000 or so distinct CDR3 sequences, 20% to 30% seen once; the top ten hold approximately 3.7%. The data also belong to a second study, concerning T cells of mothers and their children.

Input material: blood. Receptors originate from a boy younger than 18 in good health.

In its sample, this clonotype was seen a few times. J is TRBJ2-2 and V is TRBV7-2, with 8 bases that match TRBD1. With 6 bases clipped from V and 6 bases from J, the junction kept 3 bases outside the gene matches. The germline V gene has CDR1 SGHTA and CDR2 FQGNSA. This CDR3 has 13 amino acids. CDR3 amino acids: CASSRQGSGELFF. CDR3 bases: TGTGCCAGCAGTAGACAGGGGTCCGGGGAGCTGTTTTTT.

The gene calls are TRBV27 and TRBJ1-2; D is undetermined. V gave up 0 bases and J gave up 4 bases, with 15 bases separating them. The CDR3 has 16 residues. Germline V CDR1 and CDR2: MNHEY, SMNVEV (reference sequence). The CDR3 reads CASSLSRRGSSYGYTF. CDR3 bases: TGTGCCAGCAGTTTATCGAGGCGGGGTTCTTCCTATGGCTACACCTTC.

The V call is TRBV6-2 or TRBV6-3, the J call TRBJ1-1; a weak D match, TRBD1 (6 bases). There are 16 residues in the CDR3. The germline CDR1 and CDR2 sequences are MNHEY and SVGEGT. V lost 2 bases to trimming and J lost 3 bases, with 16 bases between them. CDR3 amino acids: CASSYGRGVRDTEAFF. CDR3 nucleotide sequence: TGTGCCAGCAGTTACGGAAGGGGGGTCAGGGACACTGAAGCTTTCTTT.

The CDR3 loop reads CASSQAWGSYEQYF. The CDR3 DNA is TGTGCCAGCAGCCAAGCTTGGGGGTCCTACGAGCAGTACTTC. The V and J genes are TRBV3-1 and TRBJ2-7; the D call may be TRBD1 or TRBD2 (5 bases each). This CDR3 is 14 amino acids long. Trimming left V 1 base short and J 1 base short, with 8 bases between. Germline values: CDR1 LGHDT, CDR2 YNNKEL (reference sequence).

The gene calls are TRBV4-3 and TRBJ2-7, with D perhaps TRBD1 (6 bases). The germline V gene has CDR1 LGHNA and CDR2 YSLEER. Trimming removed 0 bases from V and 3 bases from J, with 9 bases in between. This CDR3 is 14 amino acids long. The DNA of the CDR3 is TGCGCCAGCAGCCAAGATACAGGGCTCTACGAGCAGTACTTC. It encodes CASSQDTGLYEQYF.

The chain combines TRBV19 with TRBJ1-1; D not resolved. The CDR3 is 14 amino acids. Trimming removed 3 bases at V and 6 bases at J, with 14 bases between. Germline assignment: CDR1 LNHDA and CDR2 SQIVND (reference sequence). The chain's CDR3 is CASSMSVPVPEAFF. In DNA form, the CDR3 reads TGTGCCAGTAGTATGTCGGTGCCAGTTCCTGAAGCTTTCTTT.

There are a few counts of this clonotype. The CDR3 nucleotides are TGCGCCAGCAGCTTCGAGGGACCTTCCACCGGGGAGCTGTTTTTT. Encoded protein: CASSFEGPSTGELFF. The V call is TRBV5-1, the J call TRBJ2-2; tentatively, D is TRBD1 or TRBD2 (5 bases each). Trimming left V 2 bases short and J 4 bases short, with 12 bases between. The germline V gene encodes CDR1 SGHRS and CDR2 YFSETQ. CDR3 length equals 15 residues. Filled out from reference TRBV5-1 and TRBJ2-2, the complete variable domain reads KAGVTQTPRYLIKTRGQQVTLSCSPISGHRSVSWYQQTPGQGLQFLFEYFSETQRNKGNFPGRFSGRQFSNSRSEMNVSTLELGDSALYLCASSFEGPSTGELFFGEGSRLTVL.

The chain is built from TRBV7-2 and TRBJ1-1; 7 nucleotides agree with TRBD1. Germline CDR1 SGHTA, CDR2 FQGNSA. V lost 1 base and J lost 5; bases outside the gene matches: 4. The CDR3 is 14 residues long. The CDR3 reads CASSLVPGGTEAFF. The CDR3, as DNA: TGTGCCAGCAGCTTAGTACCAGGGGGGACTGAAGCTTTCTTT. Using reference TRBV7-2 and TRBJ1-1 for the parts outside the CDR3, the full variable domain is GAGVSQSPSNKVTEKGKDVELRCDPISGHTALYWYRQSLGQGLEFLIYFQGNSAPDKSGLPSDRFSAERTGGSVSTLTIQRTQQEDSAVYLCASSLVPGGTEAFFGQGTRLTVV.